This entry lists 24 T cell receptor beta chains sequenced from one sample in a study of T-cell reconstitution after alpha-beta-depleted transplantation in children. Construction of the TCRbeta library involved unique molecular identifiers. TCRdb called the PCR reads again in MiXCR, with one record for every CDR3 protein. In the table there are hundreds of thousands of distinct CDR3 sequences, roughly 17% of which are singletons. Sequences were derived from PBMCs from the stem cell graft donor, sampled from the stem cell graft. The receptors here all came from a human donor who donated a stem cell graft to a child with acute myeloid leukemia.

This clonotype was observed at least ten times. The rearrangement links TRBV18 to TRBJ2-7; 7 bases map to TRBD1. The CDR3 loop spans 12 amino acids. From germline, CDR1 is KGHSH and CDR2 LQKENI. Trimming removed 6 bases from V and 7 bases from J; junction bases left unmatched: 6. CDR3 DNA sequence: TGTGCCAGCTCGCCGACAGGGTGGGAGCAGTACGTC. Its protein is CASSPTGWEQYV.

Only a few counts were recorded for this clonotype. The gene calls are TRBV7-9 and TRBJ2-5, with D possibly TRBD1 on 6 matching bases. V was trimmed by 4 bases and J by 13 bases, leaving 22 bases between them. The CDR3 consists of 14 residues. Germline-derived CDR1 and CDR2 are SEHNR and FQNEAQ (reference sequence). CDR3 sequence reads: CASSSGAVTAEAYF. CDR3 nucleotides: TGTGCCAGCAGCTCAGGGGCAGTAACGGCCGAAGCGTACTTC.

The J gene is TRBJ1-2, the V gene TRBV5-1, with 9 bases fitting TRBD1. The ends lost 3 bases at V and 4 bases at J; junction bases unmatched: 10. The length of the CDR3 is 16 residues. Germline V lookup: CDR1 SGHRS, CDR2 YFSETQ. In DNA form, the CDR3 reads TGCGCCAGCAGCTCCTATTCGACAGGGGGATCCTATGGCTACACCTTC. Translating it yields CASSSYSTGGSYGYTF.

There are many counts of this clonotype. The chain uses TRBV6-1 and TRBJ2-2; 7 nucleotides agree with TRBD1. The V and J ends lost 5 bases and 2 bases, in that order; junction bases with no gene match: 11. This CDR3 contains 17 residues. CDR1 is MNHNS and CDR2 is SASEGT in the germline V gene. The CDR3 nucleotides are TGTGCCAGCAGTCAACCGACCGGGACAGCAAACACCGGGGAGCTGTTTTTT. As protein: CASSQPTGTANTGELFF.

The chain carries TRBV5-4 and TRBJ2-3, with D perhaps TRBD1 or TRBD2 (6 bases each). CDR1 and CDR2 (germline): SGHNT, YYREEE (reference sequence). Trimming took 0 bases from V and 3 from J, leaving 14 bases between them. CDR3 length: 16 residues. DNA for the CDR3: TGTGCCAGCAGCTTGGGGGAAGGGGGGATTACAGATACGCAGTATTTT. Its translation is CASSLGEGGITDTQYF.

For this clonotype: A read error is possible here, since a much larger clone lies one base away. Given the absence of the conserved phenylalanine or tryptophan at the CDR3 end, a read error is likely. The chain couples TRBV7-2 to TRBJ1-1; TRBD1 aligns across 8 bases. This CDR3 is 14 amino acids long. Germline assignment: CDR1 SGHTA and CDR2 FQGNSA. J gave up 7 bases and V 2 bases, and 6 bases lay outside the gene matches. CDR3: CASSLPRGRIEAFL. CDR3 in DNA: TGTGCCAGCAGCTTACCCAGGGGGCGGATTGAAGCTTTCCTT.

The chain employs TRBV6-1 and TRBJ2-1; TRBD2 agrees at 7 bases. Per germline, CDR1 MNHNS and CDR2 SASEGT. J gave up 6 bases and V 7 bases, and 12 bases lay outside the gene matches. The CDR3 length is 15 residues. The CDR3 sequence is CASNSKVGGGNEQFF. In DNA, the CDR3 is TGTGCCAGCAACTCCAAAGTGGGGGGGGGCAATGAGCAGTTCTTC.

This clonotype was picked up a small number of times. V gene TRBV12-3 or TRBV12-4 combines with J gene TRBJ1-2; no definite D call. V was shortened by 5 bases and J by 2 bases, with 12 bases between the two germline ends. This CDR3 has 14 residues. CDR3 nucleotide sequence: TGTGCCAGCAGTCTCAGGACCCACAACTATGGCTACACCTTC. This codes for CASSLRTHNYGYTF.

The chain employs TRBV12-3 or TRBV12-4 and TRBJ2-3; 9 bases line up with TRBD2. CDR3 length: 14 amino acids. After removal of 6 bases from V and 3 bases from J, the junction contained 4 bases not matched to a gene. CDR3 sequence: CASRISGGTDTQYF. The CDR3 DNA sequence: TGTGCCAGCAGAATTAGCGGGGGTACAGATACGCAGTATTTT.

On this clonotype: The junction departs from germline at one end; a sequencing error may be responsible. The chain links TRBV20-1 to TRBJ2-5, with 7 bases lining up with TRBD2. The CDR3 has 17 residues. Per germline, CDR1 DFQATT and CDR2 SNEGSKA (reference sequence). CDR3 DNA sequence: TGCTGTGCTAGAGATTTGATGGGGGGGTACATCAGAGAGACCCAGTACTTC. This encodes CCARDLMGGYIRETQYF.

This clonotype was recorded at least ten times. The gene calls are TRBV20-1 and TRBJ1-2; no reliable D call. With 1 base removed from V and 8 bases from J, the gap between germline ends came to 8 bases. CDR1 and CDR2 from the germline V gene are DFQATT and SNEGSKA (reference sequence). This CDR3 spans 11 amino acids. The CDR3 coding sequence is TGCAGTGCTAGAGTGGGGATGGGCTACACCTTC. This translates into CSARVGMGYTF.

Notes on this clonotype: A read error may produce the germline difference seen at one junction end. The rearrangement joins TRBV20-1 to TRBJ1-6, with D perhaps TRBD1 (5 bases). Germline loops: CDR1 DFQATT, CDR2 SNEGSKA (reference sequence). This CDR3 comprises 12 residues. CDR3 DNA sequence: TGCAGTGCGAGAGACAGAGGCTCACCCCTCCACTTT. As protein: CSARDRGSPLHF.

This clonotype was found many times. This CDR3 reads CASRLQGTNGYTF. In DNA form, the CDR3 reads TGTGCCAGCAGGCTACAGGGGACAAATGGCTACACCTTC. This rearrangement joins TRBV12-3 or TRBV12-4 to TRBJ1-2, with 7 bases lining up with TRBD1. J lost 6 bases, V lost 6 bases, and 7 bases had no gene match. The CDR3 contains 13 residues.

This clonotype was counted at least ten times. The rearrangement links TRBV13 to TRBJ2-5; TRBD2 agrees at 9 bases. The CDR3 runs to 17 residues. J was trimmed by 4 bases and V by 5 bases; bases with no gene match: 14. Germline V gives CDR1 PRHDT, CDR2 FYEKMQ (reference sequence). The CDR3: CASSPPLAGALRETQYF. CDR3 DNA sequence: TGTGCCAGCAGCCCCCCCTTAGCGGGGGCTCTAAGAGAGACCCAGTACTTC.

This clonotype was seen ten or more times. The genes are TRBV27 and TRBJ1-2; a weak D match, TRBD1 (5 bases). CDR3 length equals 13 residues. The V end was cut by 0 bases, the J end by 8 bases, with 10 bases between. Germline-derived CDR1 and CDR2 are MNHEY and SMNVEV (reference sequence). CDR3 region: CASSLSPGHGYTF. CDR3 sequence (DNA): TGTGCCAGCAGTTTATCCCCAGGACACGGCTACACCTTC.

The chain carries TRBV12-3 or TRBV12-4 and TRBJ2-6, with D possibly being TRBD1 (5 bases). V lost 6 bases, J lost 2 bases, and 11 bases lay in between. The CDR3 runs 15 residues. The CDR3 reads CASSSEGAGANVLTF. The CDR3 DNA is TGTGCCAGCAGCTCCGAAGGGGCTGGGGCCAACGTCCTGACTTTC.

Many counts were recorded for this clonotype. CDR3 sequence reads: CASSPGTGYEQYV. In nucleotides, the CDR3 is TGTGCCAGCAGTCCTGGGACAGGCTACGAGCAGTACGTC. The chain couples TRBV27 to TRBJ2-7, with 8 bases matching TRBD1. CDR3 size: 13 residues. V trimming: 5 bases; J trimming: 3 bases; junction bases outside the gene matches: 3. Germline values: CDR1 MNHEY, CDR2 SMNVEV (reference sequence).

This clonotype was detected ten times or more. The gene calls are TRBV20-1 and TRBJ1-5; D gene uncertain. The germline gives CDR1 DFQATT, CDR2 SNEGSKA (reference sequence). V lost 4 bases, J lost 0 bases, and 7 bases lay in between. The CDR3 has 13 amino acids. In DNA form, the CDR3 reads TGCAGTGCTACCGGGGATAGCAATCAGCCCCAGCATTTT. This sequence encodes CSATGDSNQPQHF.

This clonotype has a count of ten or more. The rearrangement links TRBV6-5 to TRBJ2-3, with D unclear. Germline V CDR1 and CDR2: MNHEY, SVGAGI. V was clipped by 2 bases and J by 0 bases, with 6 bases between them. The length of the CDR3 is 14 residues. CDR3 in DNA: TGTGCCAGCAGTTACGGTGGGAGCACAGATACGCAGTATTTT. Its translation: CASSYGGSTDTQYF.

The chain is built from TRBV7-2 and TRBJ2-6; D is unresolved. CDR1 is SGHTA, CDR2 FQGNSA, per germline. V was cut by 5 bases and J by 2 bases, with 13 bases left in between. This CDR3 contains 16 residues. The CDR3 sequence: CASSQVRSAGANVLTF. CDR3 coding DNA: TGTGCCAGCAGCCAGGTTAGATCGGCTGGGGCCAACGTCCTGACTTTC.

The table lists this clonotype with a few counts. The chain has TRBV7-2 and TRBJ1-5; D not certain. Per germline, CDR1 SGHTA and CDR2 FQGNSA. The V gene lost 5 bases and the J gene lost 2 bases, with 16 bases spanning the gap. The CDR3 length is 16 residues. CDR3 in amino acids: CASSPLGGWGNQPQHF. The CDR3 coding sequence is TGTGCCAGCAGCCCCCTTGGTGGGTGGGGCAATCAGCCCCAGCATTTT.

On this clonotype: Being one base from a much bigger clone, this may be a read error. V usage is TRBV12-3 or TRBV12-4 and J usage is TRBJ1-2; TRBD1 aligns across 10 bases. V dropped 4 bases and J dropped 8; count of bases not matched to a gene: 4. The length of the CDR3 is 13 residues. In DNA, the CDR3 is TGTGCCAGCAGTTCGACAGGGGGCTGGGGCTACACCTTC. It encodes CASSSTGGWGYTF.

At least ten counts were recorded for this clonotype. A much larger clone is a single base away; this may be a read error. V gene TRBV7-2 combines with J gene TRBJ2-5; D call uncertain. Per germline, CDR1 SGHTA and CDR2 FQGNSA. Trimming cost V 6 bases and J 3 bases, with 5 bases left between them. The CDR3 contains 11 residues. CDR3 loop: CASRLKETQYF. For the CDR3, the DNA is TGTGCCAGCAGATTAAAAGAGACCCAGTACTTC.

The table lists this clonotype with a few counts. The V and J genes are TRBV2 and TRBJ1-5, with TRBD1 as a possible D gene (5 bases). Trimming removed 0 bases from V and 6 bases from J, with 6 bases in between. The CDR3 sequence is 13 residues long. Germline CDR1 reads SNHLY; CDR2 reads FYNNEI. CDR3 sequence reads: CASSEARAQPQHF. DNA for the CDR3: TGTGCCAGCAGTGAAGCCAGGGCTCAGCCCCAGCATTTT.